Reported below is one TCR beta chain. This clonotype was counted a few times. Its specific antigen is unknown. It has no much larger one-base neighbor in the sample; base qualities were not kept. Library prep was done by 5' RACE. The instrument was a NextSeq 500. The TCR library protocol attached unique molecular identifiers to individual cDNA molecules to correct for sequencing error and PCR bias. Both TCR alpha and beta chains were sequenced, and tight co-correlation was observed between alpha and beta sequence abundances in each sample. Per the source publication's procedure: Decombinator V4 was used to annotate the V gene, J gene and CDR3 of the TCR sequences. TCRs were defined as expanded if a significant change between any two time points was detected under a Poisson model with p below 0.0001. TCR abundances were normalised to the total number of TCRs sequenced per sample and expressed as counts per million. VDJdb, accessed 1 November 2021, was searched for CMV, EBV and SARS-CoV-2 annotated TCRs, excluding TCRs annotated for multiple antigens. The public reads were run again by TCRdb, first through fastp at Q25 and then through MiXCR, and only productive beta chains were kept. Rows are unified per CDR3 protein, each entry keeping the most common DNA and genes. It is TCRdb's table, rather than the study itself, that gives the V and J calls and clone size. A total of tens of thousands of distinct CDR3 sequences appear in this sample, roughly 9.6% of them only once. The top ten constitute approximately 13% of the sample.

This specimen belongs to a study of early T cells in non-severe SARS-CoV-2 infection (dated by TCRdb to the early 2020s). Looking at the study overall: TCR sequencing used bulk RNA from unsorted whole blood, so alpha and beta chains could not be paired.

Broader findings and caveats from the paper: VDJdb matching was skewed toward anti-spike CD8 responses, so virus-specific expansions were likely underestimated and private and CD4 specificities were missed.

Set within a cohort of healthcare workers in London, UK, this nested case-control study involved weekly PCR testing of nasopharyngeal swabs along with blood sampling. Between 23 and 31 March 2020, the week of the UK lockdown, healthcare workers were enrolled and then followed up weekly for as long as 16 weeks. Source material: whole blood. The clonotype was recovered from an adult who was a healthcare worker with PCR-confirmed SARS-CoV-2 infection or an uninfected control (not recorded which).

The bases read TGCAGTGCTCAGAGACCCCGGGGGGGTACTGAAGCTTTCTTT. This gives the protein CSAQRPRGGTEAFF. The sequence links TRBV20-1 to TRBJ1-1, and TRBD1 may be the D gene, going by 5 matching bases. V was cut back by 5 bases and J by 5 bases, leaving a gap of 18 bases between them. Reading from cysteine to phenylalanine, the CDR3 counts 14 amino acids. Just CDR3 DNA is preserved here, 42 bases in frame from base 1. The CDR1 and CDR2 encoded by the germline V gene (reference sequence) are DFQATT and SNEGSKA.